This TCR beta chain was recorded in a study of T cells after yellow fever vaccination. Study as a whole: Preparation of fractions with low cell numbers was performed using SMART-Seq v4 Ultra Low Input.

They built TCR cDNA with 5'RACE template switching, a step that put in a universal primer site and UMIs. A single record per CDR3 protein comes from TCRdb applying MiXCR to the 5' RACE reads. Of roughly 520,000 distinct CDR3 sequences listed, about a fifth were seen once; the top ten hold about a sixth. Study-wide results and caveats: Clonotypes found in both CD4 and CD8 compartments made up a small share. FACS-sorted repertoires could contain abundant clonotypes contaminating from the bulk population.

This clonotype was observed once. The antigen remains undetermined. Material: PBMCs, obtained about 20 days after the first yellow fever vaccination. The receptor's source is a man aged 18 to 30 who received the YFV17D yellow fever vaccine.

The CDR3 coding sequence is TGCAGTGCTAGACCCTCGATAGCGGGGGACACCGGGGAGCTGTTTTTT. Protein: CSARPSIAGDTGELFF. The chain has TRBV20-1 and TRBJ2-2; 9 bases align to TRBD2. The J segment lost 3 bases and the V segment lost 2 bases, leaving 7 bases of the junction unmatched. Germline CDR1 DFQATT, CDR2 SNEGSKA (reference sequence). The CDR3 covers 16 residues.